This TCR beta chain was recovered during a study of shared clonotypes between healthy human individuals. TCRdb's copy holds only in-frame clones and misses some; the assay was immunoSEQ multiplex PCR. The sample contains approximately 330,000 clones, over 70% of which appear only once. Germline assignment: CDR1 SGHRS and CDR2 YFSETQ. The V and J ends lost 4 bases and 8 bases, in that order; junction bases with no gene match: 9. This CDR3 is built from 14 residues. The chain carries TRBV5-1 and TRBJ1-3, with 7 positions matching TRBD1. Source material: memory CD4+ T cells sorted from blood. Indicated subset: CD45RA-negative fraction. The clonotype originates from a man aged 25-45 years in good health. For the CDR3, the DNA is TGCGCCAGCAGCGGCGGGACAGCACTTGACACCATATATTTT. It codes for CASSGGTALDTIYF. The entire variable domain, with the rest obtained from reference TRBV5-1 and TRBJ1-3, is as follows: KAGVTQTPRYLIKTRGQQVTLSCSPISGHRSVSWYQQTPGQGLQFLFEYFSETQRNKGNFPGRFSGRQFSNSRSEMNVSTLELGDSALYLCASSGGTALDTIYFGEGSWLTVV.